Shown below are 20 T cell receptor beta chains from a single sample sequenced in a study of blood T cell repertoires in COVID-19. Using immunoSEQ multiplex PCR, the repertoire was profiled, and TCRdb retains in-frame clones only, with some absent. The sample consists of about 300,000 clones, about 88% of them appearing once. The sequencing sample was made of peripheral blood. The receptors here all came from a man aged 70-80 years with acute or convalescent COVID-19.

The chain combines TRBV5-4 with TRBJ1-6; D possibly corresponds to TRBD1 (5 bases). Trimming removed 4 bases at V and 10 bases at J, with 18 bases between. Germline assignment: CDR1 SGHNT and CDR2 YYREEE (reference sequence). The CDR3 consists of 15 residues. The CDR3 spells CASSLTPGKASPLHF. CDR3 in DNA: TGTGCCAGCAGCCTAACCCCAGGGAAGGCCTCACCCCTCCACTTT.

The chain couples TRBV19 to TRBJ1-3; D is unclear. The CDR3 contains 15 residues. CDR1 and CDR2 from the germline V gene are LNHDA and SQIVND (reference sequence). V gave up 5 bases and J gave up 0 bases, with 11 bases separating them. CDR3 sequence (DNA): TGTGCCAGTAGTCCTACAGCCTCCTCTGGAAACACCATATATTTT. This gives the protein CASSPTASSGNTIYF.

This CDR3 is CASSPRDSYEKLFF. CDR3 coding DNA: TGTGCCAGCTCACCACGGGACAGCTATGAAAAACTGTTTTTT. The chain combines TRBV18 with TRBJ1-4; the match to TRBD1 covers 7 bases. Trimming cost V 1 base and J 6 bases; bases outside gene matches: 2. Germline V gene sequence: CDR1 KGHSH, CDR2 LQKENI. This CDR3 region has 14 residues. The entire variable domain, with the rest obtained from reference TRBV18 and TRBJ1-4, is as follows: NAGVMQNPRHLVRRRGQEARLRCSPMKGHSHVYWYRQLPEEGLKFMVYLQKENIIDESGMPKERFSAEFPKEGPSILRIQQVVRGDSAAYFCASSPRDSYEKLFFGSGTQLSVL.

The chain couples TRBV5-4 to TRBJ2-2, with TRBD2 matching 10 bases. The germline gives CDR1 SGHNT, CDR2 YYREEE (reference sequence). V lost 0 bases, J lost 5 bases, and 1 base stayed unmatched. The CDR3 totals 15 residues. CDR3 amino acids: CASSLALAGTGELFF. The CDR3 bases are TGTGCCAGCAGCTTGGCACTAGCGGGGACCGGGGAGCTGTTTTTT.

The V call is TRBV6-5, the J call TRBJ1-1; D remains unclear. V was clipped by 6 bases and J by 3 bases, with 8 bases between them. The CDR3 is 12 amino acids. Per germline, CDR1 MNHEY and CDR2 SVGAGI. CDR3 residues: CASRNSYTEAFF. The DNA for the CDR3 is TGTGCCAGCAGAAATTCATACACTGAAGCTTTCTTT.

This chain links TRBV6-5 with TRBJ2-5, with D perhaps TRBD2 (5 bases). The CDR3 extends over 13 amino acids. Deletions cut 5 bases from V and 7 bases from J, with 14 bases between. Per the germline V gene, CDR1 is MNHEY and CDR2 is SVGAGI. CDR3 in DNA: TGTGCCAGCAGTCCGGGCATCGGAGGGACCCAGTACTTC. Amino acid sequence: CASSPGIGGTQYF.

This clone was detected a few times. The chain employs TRBV5-5 and TRBJ2-1, with 7 positions matching TRBD2. CDR1 is SGHKS, CDR2 YYEKEE, per germline (reference sequence). The CDR3 spans 17 residues. After removal of 0 bases from V and 5 bases from J, the junction contained 11 bases not matched to a gene. CDR3 DNA: TGTGCCAGCAGCTTGGACCGTCCAGCGGGAAGCAACAATGAGCAGTTCTTC. Amino acids: CASSLDRPAGSNNEQFF.

The V gene is TRBV19, the J gene TRBJ1-1; D is unclear. Germline V gives CDR1 LNHDA, CDR2 SQIVND (reference sequence). The CDR3 is 14 residues long. V shed 3 bases and J shed 10 bases, with 18 bases lying between them. The CDR3 bases are TGTGCCAGTAGTATTACAAGAAATGCCGTCGTAGCTTTCTTT. This translates into CASSITRNAVVAFF.

To note about this clone: The sample contains more than one DNA sequence encoding this CDR3. The chain employs TRBV27 and TRBJ2-1; D ambiguous. The CDR3 consists of 15 residues. Trimming took off 5 bases at V and 7 bases at J, with 18 bases between the two ends. In germline, CDR1 is MNHEY, CDR2 SMNVEV (reference sequence). The CDR3: CASSRFYSRPNEQFF. DNA of the CDR3: TGTGCCAGCAGTCGGTTTTACTCCAGGCCTAATGAGCAGTTCTTC.

This sequence joins TRBV19 and TRBJ2-5; 7 nucleotides agree with TRBD2. There are 16 residues in the CDR3. Unmatched junction bases numbered 7, after V lost 3 bases and J lost 0 bases. Germline V gene sequence: CDR1 LNHDA, CDR2 SQIVND (reference sequence). For the CDR3, the DNA is TGTGCCAGTAGTATCCTCCTCAGCGGGGACCAAGAGACCCAGTACTTC. This codes for CASSILLSGDQETQYF. The variable domain in full, with the rest retrieved from reference TRBV19 and TRBJ2-5, is DGGITQSPKYLFRKEGQNVTLSCEQNLNHDAMYWYRQDPGQGLRLIYYSQIVNDFQKGDIAEGYSVSREKKESFPLTVTSAQKNPTAFYLCASSILLSGDQETQYFGPGTRLLVL.

The rearrangement links TRBV6-2 or TRBV6-3 to TRBJ2-7, with D perhaps matching TRBD1 (6 bases). Trimming stripped 2 bases from V and 0 bases from J, with 14 bases between. In germline, CDR1 is MNHEY, CDR2 SVGEGT. CDR3 length: 16 residues. The CDR3 DNA reads TGTGCCAGCAGTTACGGACGGACAGCCCCCTCCTACGAGCAGTACTTC. Translation gives CASSYGRTAPSYEQYF.

V and J are TRBV7-7 and TRBJ2-5; 10 bases line up with TRBD2. Unmatched junction bases numbered 9, after V lost 5 bases and J lost 3 bases. This CDR3 spans 16 amino acids. Germline values: CDR1 SSHAT, CDR2 FNYEAQ (reference sequence). CDR3 coding DNA: TGTGCCAGCAGCCCAGCGGGAGGGGGAGGGGAAGAGACCCAGTACTTC. The encoded protein is CASSPAGGGGEETQYF.

This chain connects TRBV28 to TRBJ1-6; D may be TRBD1 (6 bases). The CDR3 is made up of 13 amino acids. Trimming left V 10 bases short and J 8 bases short, with 15 bases between. Looked up from germline, CDR1 is MDHEN and CDR2 is SYDVKM. The CDR3 is CAIHRAADSPLHF. CDR3 in DNA: TGTGCCATCCACAGGGCCGCGGATTCACCCCTCCACTTT.

This clone has just a few counts. The chain uses TRBV28 and TRBJ1-4; D is uncertain. The germline V gene has CDR1 MDHEN and CDR2 SYDVKM. V lost 7 bases, J lost 0 bases, and 9 bases lay in between. The CDR3 spans 14 residues. As DNA, the CDR3 is TGTGCCAGCAAGAGGGCCGCAACTAATGAAAAACTGTTTTTT. It encodes CASKRAATNEKLFF.

Only a few counts were recorded for this clone. The rearrangement links TRBV19 to TRBJ2-6; 7 nucleotides align to TRBD1. The CDR3 is 17 amino acids. V dropped 3 bases and J dropped 1; count of bases not matched to a gene: 6. Germline V lookup: CDR1 LNHDA, CDR2 SQIVND (reference sequence). As DNA, the CDR3 is TGTGCCAGTAGTATGAGGGAGACAGGGTCTGGGGCCAACGTCCTGACTTTC. Translation: CASSMRETGSGANVLTF.

The rearrangement uses TRBV4-2 and TRBJ2-5; 7 bases align to TRBD2. Germline V lookup: CDR1 LGHNA, CDR2 YNFKEQ. V lost 0 bases and J lost 5; bases outside the gene matches: 21. The CDR3 extends over 20 amino acids. The CDR3 loop reads CASSQDLVAMRTGGWETQYF. The CDR3 DNA is TGTGCCAGCAGCCAAGATCTGGTAGCAATGCGAACGGGAGGCTGGGAGACCCAGTACTTC.

The chain uses TRBV6-2 or TRBV6-3 and TRBJ2-3; the match to TRBD2 covers 7 bases. Looked up from germline, CDR1 is MNHEY and CDR2 is SVGEGT. Germline trimming cut 2 bases from V and 5 bases from J; bases unmatched to any gene: 13. This CDR3 contains 17 residues. The CDR3 is CASSYVRGSLAEDTQYF. The CDR3 DNA follows: TGTGCCAGCAGTTACGTACGGGGGTCCCTAGCGGAAGATACGCAGTATTTT.

This chain connects TRBV18 to TRBJ1-4; tentative D call: TRBD1 (6 bases). The CDR3 runs to 15 residues. The V gene lost 2 bases and the J gene lost 7 bases, with 14 bases spanning the gap. The germline V gene encodes CDR1 KGHSH and CDR2 LQKENI. Here the CDR3 reads CASSPNQGTGEKLFF. The CDR3 bases are TGTGCCAGCTCACCAAACCAGGGGACGGGTGAAAAACTGTTTTTT.

The V gene is TRBV19, the J gene TRBJ1-5; TRBD1 matches 12 bases. The CDR3 sequence is 16 residues long. The germline gives CDR1 LNHDA, CDR2 SQIVND (reference sequence). Germline trimming cut 7 bases from V and 6 bases from J; bases unmatched to any gene: 10. The DNA of the CDR3 is TGTGCCAGTATCCAATCGGGACAGGGGGCTAGTCAGCCCCAGCATTTT. It is translated as CASIQSGQGASQPQHF. Together with reference TRBV19 and TRBJ1-5, the CDR3 gives the full variable domain: DGGITQSPKYLFRKEGQNVTLSCEQNLNHDAMYWYRQDPGQGLRLIYYSQIVNDFQKGDIAEGYSVSREKKESFPLTVTSAQKNPTAFYLCASIQSGQGASQPQHFGDGTRLSIL.

The V gene is TRBV5-1, the J gene TRBJ1-2; possible D gene TRBD1, 6 bases. The germline CDR1 and CDR2 sequences are SGHRS and YFSETQ. CDR3 length: 14 residues. V lost 2 bases to trimming and J lost 5 bases, with 13 bases between them. The CDR3 loop is CASSLPGQNYGYTF. Here the CDR3 DNA reads TGCGCCAGCAGCTTACCGGGACAAAATTATGGCTACACCTTC.